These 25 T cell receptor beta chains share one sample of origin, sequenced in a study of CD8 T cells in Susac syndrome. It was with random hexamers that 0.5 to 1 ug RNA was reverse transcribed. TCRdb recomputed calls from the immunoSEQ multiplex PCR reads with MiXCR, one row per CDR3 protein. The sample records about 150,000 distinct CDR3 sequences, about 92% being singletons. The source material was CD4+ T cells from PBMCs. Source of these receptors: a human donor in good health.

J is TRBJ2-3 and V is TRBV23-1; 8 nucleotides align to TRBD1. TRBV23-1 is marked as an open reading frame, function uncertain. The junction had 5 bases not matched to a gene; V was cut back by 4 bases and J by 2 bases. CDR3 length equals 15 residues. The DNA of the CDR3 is TGCGCCAGCAGTCCCGGACAGGGTCTCACAGATACGCAGTATTTT. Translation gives CASSPGQGLTDTQYF.

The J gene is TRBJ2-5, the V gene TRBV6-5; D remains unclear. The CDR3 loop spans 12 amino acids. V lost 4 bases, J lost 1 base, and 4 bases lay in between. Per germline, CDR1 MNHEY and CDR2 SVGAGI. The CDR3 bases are TGTGCCAGCAGTTCCACCCAAGAGACCCAGTACTTC. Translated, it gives CASSSTQETQYF.

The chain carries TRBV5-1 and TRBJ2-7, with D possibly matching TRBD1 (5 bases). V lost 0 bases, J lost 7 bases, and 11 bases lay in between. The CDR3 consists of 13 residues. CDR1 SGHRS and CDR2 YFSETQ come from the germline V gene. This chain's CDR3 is CASSLGQQEEQYF. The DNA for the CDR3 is TGCGCCAGCAGCTTGGGCCAACAGGAAGAGCAGTACTTC.

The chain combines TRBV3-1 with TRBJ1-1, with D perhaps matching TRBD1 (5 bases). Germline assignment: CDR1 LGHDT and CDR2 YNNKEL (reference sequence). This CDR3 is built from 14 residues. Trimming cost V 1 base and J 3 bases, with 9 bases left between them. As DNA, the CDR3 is TGTGCCAGCAGCCAAGGGGGCGCGGACACTGAAGCTTTCTTT. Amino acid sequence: CASSQGGADTEAFF.

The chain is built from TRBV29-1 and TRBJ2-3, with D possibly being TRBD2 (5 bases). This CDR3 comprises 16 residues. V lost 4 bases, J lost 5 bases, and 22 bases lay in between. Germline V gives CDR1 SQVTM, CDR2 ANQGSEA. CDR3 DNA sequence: TGCAGCGTTGCGGGGTTGATGGACCTGGAAAGAGATACGCAGTATTTT. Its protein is CSVAGLMDLERDTQYF.

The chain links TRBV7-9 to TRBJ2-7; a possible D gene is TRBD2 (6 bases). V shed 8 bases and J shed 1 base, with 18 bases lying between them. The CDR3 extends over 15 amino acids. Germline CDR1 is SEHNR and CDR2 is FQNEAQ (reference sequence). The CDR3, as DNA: TGTGCCAGCGGAGGGGTCGATACAAAATCCTACGAGCAGTACTTC. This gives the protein CASGGVDTKSYEQYF.

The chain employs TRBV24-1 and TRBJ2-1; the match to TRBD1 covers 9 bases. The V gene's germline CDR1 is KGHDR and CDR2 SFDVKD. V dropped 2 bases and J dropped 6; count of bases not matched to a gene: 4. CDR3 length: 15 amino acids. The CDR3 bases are TGTGCCACCAGTGATTCGGGACAGGGAATCAATGAGCAGTTCTTC. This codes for CATSDSGQGINEQFF.

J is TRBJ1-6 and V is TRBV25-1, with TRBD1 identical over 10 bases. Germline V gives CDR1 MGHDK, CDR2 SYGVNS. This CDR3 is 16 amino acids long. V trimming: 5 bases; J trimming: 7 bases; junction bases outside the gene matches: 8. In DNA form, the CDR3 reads TGTGCCAGCAGTAGAACGACAGGGGGCGCGAATTCACCCCTCCACTTT. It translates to CASSRTTGGANSPLHF.

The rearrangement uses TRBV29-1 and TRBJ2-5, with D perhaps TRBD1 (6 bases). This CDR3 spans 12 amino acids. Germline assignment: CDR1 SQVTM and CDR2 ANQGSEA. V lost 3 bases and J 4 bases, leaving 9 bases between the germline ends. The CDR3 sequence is CSVDRGSETQYF. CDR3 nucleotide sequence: TGCAGCGTTGACAGGGGCTCAGAGACCCAGTACTTC.

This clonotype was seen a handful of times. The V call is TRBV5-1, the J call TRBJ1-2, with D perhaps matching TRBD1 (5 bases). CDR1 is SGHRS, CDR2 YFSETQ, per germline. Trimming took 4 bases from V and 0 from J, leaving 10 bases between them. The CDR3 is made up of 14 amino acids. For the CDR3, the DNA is TGCGCCAGCAGCCGGGACGGTGCTAACTATGGCTACACCTTC. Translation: CASSRDGANYGYTF.

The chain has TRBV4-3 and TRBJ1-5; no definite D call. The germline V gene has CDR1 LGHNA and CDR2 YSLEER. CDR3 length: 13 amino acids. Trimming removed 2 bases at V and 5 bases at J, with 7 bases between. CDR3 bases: TGCGCCAGCAGCCAAAATCGGTATCAGCCCCAGCATTTT. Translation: CASSQNRYQPQHF.

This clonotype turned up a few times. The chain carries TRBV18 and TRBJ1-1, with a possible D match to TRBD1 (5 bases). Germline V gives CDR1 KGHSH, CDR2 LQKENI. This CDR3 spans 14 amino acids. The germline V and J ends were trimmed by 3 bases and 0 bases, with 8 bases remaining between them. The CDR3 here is CASSPRQMNTEAFF. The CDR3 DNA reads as TGTGCCAGCTCACCGAGACAGATGAACACTGAAGCTTTCTTT.

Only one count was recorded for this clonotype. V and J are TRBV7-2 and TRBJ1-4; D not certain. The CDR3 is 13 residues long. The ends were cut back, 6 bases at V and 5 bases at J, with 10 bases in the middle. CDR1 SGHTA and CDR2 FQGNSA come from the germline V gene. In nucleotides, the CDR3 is TGTGCCAGCAGTAGGCGATGGAATGAAAAACTGTTTTTT. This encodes CASSRRWNEKLFF.

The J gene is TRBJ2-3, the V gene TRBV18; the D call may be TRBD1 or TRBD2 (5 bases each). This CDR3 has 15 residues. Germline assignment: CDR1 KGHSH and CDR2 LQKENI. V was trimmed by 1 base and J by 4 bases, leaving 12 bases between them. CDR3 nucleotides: TGTGCCAGCTCACCACGCAGGGCGAGGGCAGATACGCAGTATTTT. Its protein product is CASSPRRARADTQYF.

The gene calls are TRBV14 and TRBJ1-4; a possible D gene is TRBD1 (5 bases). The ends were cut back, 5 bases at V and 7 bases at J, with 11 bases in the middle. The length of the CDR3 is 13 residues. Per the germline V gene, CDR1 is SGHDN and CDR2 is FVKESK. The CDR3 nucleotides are TGTGCCAGCAGCAGGGGTTCGGCTGAAAAACTGTTTTTT. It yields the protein CASSRGSAEKLFF.

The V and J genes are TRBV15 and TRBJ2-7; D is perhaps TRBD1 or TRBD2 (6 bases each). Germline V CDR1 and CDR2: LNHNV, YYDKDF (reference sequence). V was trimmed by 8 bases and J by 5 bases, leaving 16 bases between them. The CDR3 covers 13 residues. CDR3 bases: TGTGCCACCCGGGGGCCTCCGGTGGACGAGCAGTACTTC. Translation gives CATRGPPVDEQYF.

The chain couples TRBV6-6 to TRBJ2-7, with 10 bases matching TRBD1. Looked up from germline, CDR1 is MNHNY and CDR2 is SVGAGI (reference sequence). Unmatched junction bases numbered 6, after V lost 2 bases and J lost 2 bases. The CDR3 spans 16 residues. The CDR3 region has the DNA TGTGCCAGCAGTTACACTCCGGGACAGGGGACCTACGAGCAGTACTTC. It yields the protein CASSYTPGQGTYEQYF.

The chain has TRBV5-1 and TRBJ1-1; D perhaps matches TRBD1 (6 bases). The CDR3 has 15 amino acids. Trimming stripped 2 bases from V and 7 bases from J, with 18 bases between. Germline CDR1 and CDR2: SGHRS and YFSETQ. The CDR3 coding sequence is TGCGCCAGCAGCTTTAACGGCGGGGGGCGGCTTGAAGCTTTCTTT. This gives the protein CASSFNGGGRLEAFF.

The CDR3 is CAISEGRGQLFF. CDR3 bases: TGTGCCATCAGTGAGGGAAGGGGACAACTGTTTTTT. The rearrangement links TRBV10-3 to TRBJ1-4; D may be TRBD1 (5 bases). Trimming shortened V by 2 bases and J by 12 bases, and 10 bases separated the two germline ends. Germline V gene lookup returns CDR1 ENHRY and CDR2 SYGVKD. The CDR3 covers 12 residues.

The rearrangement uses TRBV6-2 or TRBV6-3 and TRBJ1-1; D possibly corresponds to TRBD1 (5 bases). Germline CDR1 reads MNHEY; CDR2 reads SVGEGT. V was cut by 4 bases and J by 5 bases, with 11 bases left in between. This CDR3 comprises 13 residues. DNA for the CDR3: TGTGCCAGCAGTTGGTCAGGGAAGACTGAAGCTTTCTTT. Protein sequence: CASSWSGKTEAFF.

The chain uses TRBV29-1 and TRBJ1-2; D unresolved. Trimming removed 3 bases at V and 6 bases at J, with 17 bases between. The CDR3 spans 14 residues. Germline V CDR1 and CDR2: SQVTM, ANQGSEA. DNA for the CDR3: TGCAGCGTTGACACCCTCTCGGGGTCTAATGGCTACACCTTC. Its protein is CSVDTLSGSNGYTF.

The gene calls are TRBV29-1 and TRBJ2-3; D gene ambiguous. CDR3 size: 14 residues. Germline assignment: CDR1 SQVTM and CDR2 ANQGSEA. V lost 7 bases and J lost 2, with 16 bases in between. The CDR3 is CSASGAYYTDTQYF. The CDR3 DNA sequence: TGCAGCGCCTCAGGAGCATATTACACAGATACGCAGTATTTT.

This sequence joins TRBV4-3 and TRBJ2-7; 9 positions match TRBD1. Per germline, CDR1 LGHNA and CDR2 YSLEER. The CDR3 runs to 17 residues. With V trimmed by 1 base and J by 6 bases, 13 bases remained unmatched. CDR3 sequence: CASSQGPSGQGLGEQYF. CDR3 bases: TGCGCCAGCAGCCAAGGCCCCTCGGGACAGGGTTTAGGCGAGCAGTACTTC.

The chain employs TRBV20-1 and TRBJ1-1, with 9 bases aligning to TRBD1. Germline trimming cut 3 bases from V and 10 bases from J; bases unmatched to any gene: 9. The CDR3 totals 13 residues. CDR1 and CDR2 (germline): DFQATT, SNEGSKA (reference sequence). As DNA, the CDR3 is TGCAGTGCTAGTACACCGGGACAGGGCTTAGCTTTCTTT. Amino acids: CSASTPGQGLAFF.

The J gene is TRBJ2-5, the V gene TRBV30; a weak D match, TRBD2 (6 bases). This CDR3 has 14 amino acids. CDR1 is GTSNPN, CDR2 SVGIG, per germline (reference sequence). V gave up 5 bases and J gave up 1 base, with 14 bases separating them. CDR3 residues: CAWAFGGTQETQYF. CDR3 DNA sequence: TGTGCCTGGGCCTTCGGGGGTACCCAAGAGACCCAGTACTTC.